This entry features one TCR beta chain sequence. The data originate from a study of CD8 T cells in Susac syndrome. V was cut by 0 bases and J by 4 bases, with 11 bases left in between. From germline, CDR1 is SGHRS and CDR2 YFSETQ. The CDR3 has 15 residues. With random hexamers, about 0.5 to 1 ug RNA was reverse transcribed. Amplification of TCR beta CDR3 across 54 Vbeta and 13 Jbeta was performed with immunoSEQ multiplex PCR. TCRdb processed the immunoSEQ multiplex PCR reads anew with MiXCR; each CDR3 protein has one entry. The table records 70,000 to 75,000 distinct CDR3 sequences, around 93% of them present only once.

Sequenced sample: CD4+ T cells from PBMCs. The chain combines TRBV5-1 with TRBJ2-1, with TRBD2 as a possible D gene (6 bases). This receptor was identified in a human donor with Susac syndrome. The CDR3 region has the DNA TGCGCCAGCAGCTTGGCGGGGGTCACTTACAATGAGCAGTTCTTC. Its translation: CASSLAGVTYNEQFF.